Each of the 20 T cell receptor beta chains below was sequenced from the same sample in a study of T cell responses to AZD1222 COVID-19 vaccine. The table came from immunoSEQ multiplex PCR; TCRdb's copy has only in-frame clones and leaves some out. The profile shows about 150,000 clones, 90% of them singletons. Specimen: peripheral blood, collected on day 0 of AZD1222 vaccination. All receptors derive from an adult in good health.

The gene calls are TRBV7-2 and TRBJ2-3, with 9 positions matching TRBD2. J was trimmed by 1 base and V by 3 bases; bases with no gene match: 8. The CDR3 totals 17 residues. CDR1 and CDR2 (germline): SGHTA, FQGNSA. CDR3 DNA: TGTGCCAGCAGCTTTGGTGTAGCGGGAGCAGGCACAGATACGCAGTATTTT. Translation gives CASSFGVAGAGTDTQYF.

J is TRBJ2-5 and V is TRBV7-8; D is tentatively TRBD1 or TRBD2 (5 bases each). V was trimmed by 5 bases and J by 2 bases, leaving 12 bases between them. The germline V gene has CDR1 SGHVS and CDR2 FQNEAQ. The CDR3 covers 14 residues. CDR3 protein: CASSPGRLQETQYF. CDR3 DNA: TGTGCCAGCAGCCCGGGGCGATTACAAGAGACCCAGTACTTC.

The J gene is TRBJ1-2, the V gene TRBV28, with D possibly matching TRBD1 (5 bases). Trimming shortened V by 7 bases and J by 4 bases, and 13 bases separated the two germline ends. The CDR3 spans 13 residues. Germline V lookup: CDR1 MDHEN, CDR2 SYDVKM. CDR3 DNA sequence: TGTGCCAGCACCGCCGGGGCCACCTATGGCTACACCTTC. It encodes CASTAGATYGYTF.

The chain joins TRBV18 to TRBJ2-7; TRBD1 agrees at 9 bases. The CDR3 extends over 15 amino acids. Germline V gives CDR1 KGHSH, CDR2 LQKENI. Unmatched junction bases numbered 9, after V lost 5 bases and J lost 4 bases. CDR3 in amino acids: CASSTTGGGWYEQYF. The DNA for the CDR3 is TGTGCCAGCTCAACGACAGGGGGAGGGTGGTACGAGCAGTACTTC.

This chain links TRBV6-5 with TRBJ1-1; D is perhaps TRBD1 (5 bases). The CDR3 runs 13 residues. Germline values: CDR1 MNHEY, CDR2 SVGAGI. Trimming took off 7 bases at V and 4 bases at J, with 13 bases between the two ends. The CDR3 loop reads CASTRRRGTEAFF. The CDR3 DNA reads as TGTGCCAGCACACGGAGAAGGGGCACTGAAGCTTTCTTT.

The chain recombines TRBV18 with TRBJ1-3, with D tentatively TRBD1 (5 bases). The CDR3 extends over 16 amino acids. Germline V CDR1 and CDR2: KGHSH, LQKENI. Between the trimmed V and J ends, which lost 1 base and 0 bases, there was a span of 10 bases. CDR3 sequence (DNA): TGTGCCAGCTCACCACAGGGGACTTACTCTGGAAACACCATATATTTT. It codes for CASSPQGTYSGNTIYF.

The chain employs TRBV19 and TRBJ2-1; TRBD1 is a possible D gene (6 bases). The germline V gene has CDR1 LNHDA and CDR2 SQIVND (reference sequence). V gave up 3 bases and J gave up 3 bases, with 18 bases separating them. The CDR3 runs 17 residues. The CDR3 DNA follows: TGTGCCAGTAGTATTCTGGGTTTGGACAGCGGCTACAATGAGCAGTTCTTC. It is translated as CASSILGLDSGYNEQFF.

V and J are TRBV28 and TRBJ1-6; D not certain. Trimming took off 2 bases at V and 3 bases at J, with 5 bases between the two ends. The germline V gene encodes CDR1 MDHEN and CDR2 SYDVKM. The CDR3 spans 14 residues. CDR3 DNA sequence: TGTGCCAGCAGTTTACCCGACTATAATTCACCCCTCCACTTT. Translation gives CASSLPDYNSPLHF.

The chain joins TRBV5-5 to TRBJ1-5; 7 bases agree with TRBD1. Germline CDR1 reads SGHKS; CDR2 reads YYEKEE (reference sequence). The CDR3 spans 13 residues. The V gene end was trimmed by 4 bases and the J gene end by 4 bases; junction bases not matched to a gene: 2. CDR3 amino acids: CASSPGQNQPQHF. The DNA of the CDR3 is TGTGCCAGCAGCCCGGGACAGAATCAGCCCCAGCATTTT. The whole variable domain, filled in from reference TRBV5-5 and TRBJ1-5, reads DAGVTQSPTHLIKTRGQQVTLRCSPISGHKSVSWYQQVLGQGPQFIFQYYEKEERGRGNFPDRFSARQFPNYSSELNVNALLLGDSALYLCASSPGQNQPQHFGDGTRLSIL.

The chain combines TRBV13 with TRBJ2-1; 9 bases fit TRBD1. CDR1 and CDR2 (germline): PRHDT, FYEKMQ (reference sequence). J was trimmed by 4 bases and V by 2 bases; bases with no gene match: 6. The CDR3 has 16 amino acids. This CDR3 is CASSLRGTGFYNEQFF. CDR3 DNA: TGTGCCAGCAGCTTACGTGGGACAGGGTTTTACAATGAGCAGTTCTTC. Combining the CDR3 with reference TRBV13 and TRBJ2-1 gives the whole variable domain AAGVIQSPRHLIKEKRETATLKCYPIPRHDTVYWYQQGPGQDPQFLISFYEKMQSDKGSIPDRFSAQQFSDYHSELNMSSLELGDSALYFCASSLRGTGFYNEQFFGPGTRLTVL.

The chain has TRBV4-1 and TRBJ1-5; D uncertain. The germline V and J ends were trimmed by 0 bases and 0 bases, with 9 bases remaining between them. This CDR3 spans 16 amino acids. The V gene's germline CDR1 is MGHRA and CDR2 YSYEKL. The CDR3 loop is CASSQDSFPSNQPQHF. The CDR3 DNA is TGCGCCAGCAGCCAAGATTCTTTTCCTAGCAATCAGCCCCAGCATTTT.

This clone was seen a single time. The rearrangement links TRBV29-1 to TRBJ2-7; the match to TRBD2 covers 10 bases. Germline V gene sequence: CDR1 SQVTM, CDR2 ANQGSEA. With 4 bases clipped from V and 3 bases from J, the junction kept 6 bases outside the gene matches. CDR3 length: 14 residues. CDR3 loop: CSVVRLAGDYEQYF. CDR3 nucleotide sequence: TGCAGCGTTGTTAGGCTAGCGGGAGACTACGAGCAGTACTTC.

On this clone: The sample holds other DNA sequences that translate to the same CDR3. This chain connects TRBV19 to TRBJ1-5; tentatively, D is TRBD1 (5 bases). The CDR3 is 13 residues long. Looked up from germline, CDR1 is LNHDA and CDR2 is SQIVND (reference sequence). V dropped 3 bases and J dropped 4 bases, with 7 bases sitting between them. CDR3 protein: CASSITGNQPQHF. The DNA for the CDR3 is TGTGCCAGTAGTATTACAGGTAATCAGCCCCAGCATTTT.

V usage is TRBV18 and J usage is TRBJ1-4, with TRBD1 as a possible D gene (5 bases). V shed 2 bases and J shed 4 bases, with 14 bases lying between them. Germline CDR1 reads KGHSH; CDR2 reads LQKENI. CDR3 length: 16 residues. The CDR3: CASSPEYGGSNEKLFF. CDR3 DNA sequence: TGTGCCAGCTCACCAGAATACGGGGGGAGTAATGAAAAACTGTTTTTT.

The chain combines TRBV27 with TRBJ1-1, with D tentatively TRBD1 (5 bases). The V end lost 3 bases, the J end lost 0 bases, and 8 bases lay between the germline ends. This CDR3 has 14 amino acids. Germline CDR1 reads MNHEY; CDR2 reads SMNVEV (reference sequence). This CDR3 is CASSFSGMNTEAFF. As DNA, the CDR3 is TGTGCCAGCAGTTTTTCAGGGATGAACACTGAAGCTTTCTTT.

This chain uses TRBV5-4 with TRBJ1-3, with D perhaps TRBD1 (5 bases). The V gene's germline CDR1 is SGHNT and CDR2 YYREEE (reference sequence). Trimming pared 0 bases from V and 0 bases from J, leaving 13 bases between. The CDR3 sequence is 17 residues long. Here the CDR3 reads CASSLGGVGNSGNTIYF. The DNA of the CDR3 is TGTGCCAGCAGCTTGGGGGGGGTAGGGAACTCTGGAAACACCATATATTTT.

This clone has a handful of counts. CDR3 sequence (DNA): TGTGCCAGCAGAACGACAGTATGTCAGCCCCAGCATTTT. Its translation is CASRTTVCQPQHF. The genes are TRBV14 and TRBJ1-5, with D possibly matching TRBD1 (5 bases). Trimming stripped 6 bases from V and 6 bases from J, with 12 bases between. The CDR3 is 13 amino acids. Germline V gene data show CDR1 as SGHDN and CDR2 as FVKESK.

This chain connects TRBV24-1 to TRBJ2-2; D remains ambiguous. Germline loops: CDR1 KGHDR, CDR2 SFDVKD. The CDR3 consists of 14 residues. Between the trimmed V and J ends, which lost 5 bases and 0 bases, there was a span of 6 bases. DNA for the CDR3: TGTGCCACCAGTGGCGATGCGAACACCGGGGAGCTGTTTTTT. It translates to CATSGDANTGELFF.

V is TRBV11-1 and J is TRBJ2-3; 7 bases line up with TRBD2. The CDR3 loop spans 15 amino acids. Germline values: CDR1 SGHAT, CDR2 FQDESV (reference sequence). The junction had 6 bases not matched to a gene; V was cut back by 5 bases and J by 1 base. The CDR3 here is CASSLPGGGTDTQYF. The CDR3 coding sequence is TGTGCCAGCAGCCTCCCGGGGGGAGGCACAGATACGCAGTATTTT.

This rearrangement joins TRBV11-2 to TRBJ1-5, with a possible D match to TRBD1 (5 bases). The CDR3 has 16 amino acids. Trimming took 0 bases from V and 4 from J, leaving 13 bases between them. The germline V gene encodes CDR1 SGHAT and CDR2 FQNNGV. The CDR3 reads CASSLEGTGLNQPQHF. The DNA for the CDR3 is TGTGCCAGCAGCTTAGAGGGAACAGGCCTAAATCAGCCCCAGCATTTT.